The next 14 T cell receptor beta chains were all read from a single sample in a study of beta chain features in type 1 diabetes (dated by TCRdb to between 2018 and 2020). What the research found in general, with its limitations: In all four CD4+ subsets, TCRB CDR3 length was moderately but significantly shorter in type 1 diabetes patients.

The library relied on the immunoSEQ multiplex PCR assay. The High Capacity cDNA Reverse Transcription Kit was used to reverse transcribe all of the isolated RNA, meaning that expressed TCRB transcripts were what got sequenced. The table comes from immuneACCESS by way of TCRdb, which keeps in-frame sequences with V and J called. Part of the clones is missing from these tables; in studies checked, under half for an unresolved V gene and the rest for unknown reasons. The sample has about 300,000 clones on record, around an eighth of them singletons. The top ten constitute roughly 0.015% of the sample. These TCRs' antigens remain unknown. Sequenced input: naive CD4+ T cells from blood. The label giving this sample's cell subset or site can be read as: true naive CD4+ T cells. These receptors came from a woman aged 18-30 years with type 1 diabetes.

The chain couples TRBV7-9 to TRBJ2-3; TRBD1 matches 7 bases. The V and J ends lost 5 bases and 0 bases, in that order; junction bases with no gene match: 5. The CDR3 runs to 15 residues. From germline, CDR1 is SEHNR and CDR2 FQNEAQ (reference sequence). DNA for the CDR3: TGTGCCAGCAGCCGAGGACAGGCGAGCACAGATACGCAGTATTTT. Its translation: CASSRGQASTDTQYF. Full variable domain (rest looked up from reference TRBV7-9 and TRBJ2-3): DTGVSQNPRHKITKRGQNVTFRCDPISEHNRLYWYRQTLGQGPEFLTYFQNEAQLEKSRLLSDRFSAERPKGSFSTLEIQRTEQGDSAMYLCASSRGQASTDTQYFGPGTRLTVL.

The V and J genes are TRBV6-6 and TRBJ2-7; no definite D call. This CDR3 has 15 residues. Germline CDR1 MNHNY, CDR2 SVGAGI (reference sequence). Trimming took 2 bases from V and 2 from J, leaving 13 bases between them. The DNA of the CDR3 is TGTGCCAGCAGTTACACGTCTAGTTCCCCCTACGAGCAGTACTTC. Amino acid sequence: CASSYTSSSPYEQYF.

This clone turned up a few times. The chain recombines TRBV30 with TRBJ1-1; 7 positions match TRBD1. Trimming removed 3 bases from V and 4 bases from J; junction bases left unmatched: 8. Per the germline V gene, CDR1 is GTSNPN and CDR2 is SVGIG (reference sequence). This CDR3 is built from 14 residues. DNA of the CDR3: TGTGCCTGGAGGGGCAGGGGGATCGGCACTGAAGCTTTCTTT. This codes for CAWRGRGIGTEAFF.

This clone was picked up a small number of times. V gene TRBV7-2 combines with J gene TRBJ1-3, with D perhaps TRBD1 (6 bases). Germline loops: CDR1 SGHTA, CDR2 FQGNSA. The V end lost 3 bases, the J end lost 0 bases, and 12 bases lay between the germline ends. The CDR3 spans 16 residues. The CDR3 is CASSFGQPSSGNTIYF. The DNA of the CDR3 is TGTGCCAGCAGCTTCGGACAGCCTAGCTCTGGAAACACCATATATTTT.

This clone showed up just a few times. The CDR3 loop reads CASSFSSYNEQFF. In DNA form, the CDR3 reads TGTGCCAGCAGCTTCAGCTCCTACAATGAGCAGTTCTTC. This chain joins TRBV7-2 and TRBJ2-1; D not resolved. Trimming took 3 bases from V and 0 from J, leaving 3 bases between them. In germline, CDR1 is SGHTA, CDR2 FQGNSA. CDR3 length equals 13 residues.

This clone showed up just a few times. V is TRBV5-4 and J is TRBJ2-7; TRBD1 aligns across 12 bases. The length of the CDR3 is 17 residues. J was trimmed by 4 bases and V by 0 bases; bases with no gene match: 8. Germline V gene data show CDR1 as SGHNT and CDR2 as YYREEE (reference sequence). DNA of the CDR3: TGTGCCAGCAGCTTGGGTTTCGGGGACAGGGGGCGATACGAGCAGTACTTC. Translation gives CASSLGFGDRGRYEQYF.

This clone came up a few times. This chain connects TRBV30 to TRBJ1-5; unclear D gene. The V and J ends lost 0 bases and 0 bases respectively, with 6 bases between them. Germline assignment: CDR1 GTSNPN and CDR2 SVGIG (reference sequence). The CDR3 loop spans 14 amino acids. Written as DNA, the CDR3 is TGTGCCTGGAGTGTCTCCTTTAGCAATCAGCCCCAGCATTTT. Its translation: CAWSVSFSNQPQHF.

Here the CDR3 DNA reads TGTGCCAGCAGCATGGGACTTCTCTACGAGCAGTACTTC. Residues: CASSMGLLYEQYF. The rearrangement uses TRBV11-2 and TRBJ2-7; the D gene is possibly TRBD2 (6 bases). Trimming left V 5 bases short and J 3 bases short, with 11 bases between. The CDR3 is made up of 13 amino acids. Per the germline V gene, CDR1 is SGHAT and CDR2 is FQNNGV.

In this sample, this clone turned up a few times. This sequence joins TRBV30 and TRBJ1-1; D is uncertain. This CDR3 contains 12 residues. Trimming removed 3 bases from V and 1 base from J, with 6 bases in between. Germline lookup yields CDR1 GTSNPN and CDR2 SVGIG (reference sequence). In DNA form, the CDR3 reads TGTGCCTGGAGCGGAGGGAACACTGAAGCTTTCTTT. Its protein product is CAWSGGNTEAFF.

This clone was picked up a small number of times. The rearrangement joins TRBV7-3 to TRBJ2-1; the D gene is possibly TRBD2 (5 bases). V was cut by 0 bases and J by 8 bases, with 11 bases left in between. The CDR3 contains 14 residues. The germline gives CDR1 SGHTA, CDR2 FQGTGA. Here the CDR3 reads CASSLTAGFDEQFF. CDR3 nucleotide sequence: TGTGCCAGCAGCTTAACGGCGGGTTTCGATGAGCAGTTCTTC.

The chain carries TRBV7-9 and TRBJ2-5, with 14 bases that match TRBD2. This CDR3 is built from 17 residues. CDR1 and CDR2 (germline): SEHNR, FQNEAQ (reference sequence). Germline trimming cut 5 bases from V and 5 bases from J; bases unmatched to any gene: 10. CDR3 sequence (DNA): TGTGCCAGCAGCCTGGGACTAGCGGGAGTTGGCGGGGAGACCCAGTACTTC. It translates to CASSLGLAGVGGETQYF.

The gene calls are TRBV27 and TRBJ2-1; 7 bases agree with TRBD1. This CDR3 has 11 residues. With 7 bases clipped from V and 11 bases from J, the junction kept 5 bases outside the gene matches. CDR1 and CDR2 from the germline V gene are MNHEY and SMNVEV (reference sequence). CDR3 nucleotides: TGTGCCAGCAACAGGGGTACAAAGCAGTTCTTC. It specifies CASNRGTKQFF.

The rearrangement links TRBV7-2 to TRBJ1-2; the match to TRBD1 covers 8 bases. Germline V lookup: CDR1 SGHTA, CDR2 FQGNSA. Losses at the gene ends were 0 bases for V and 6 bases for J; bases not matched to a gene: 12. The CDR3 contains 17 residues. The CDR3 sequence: CASSLARPGTGVDGYTF. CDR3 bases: TGTGCCAGCAGCTTAGCCCGTCCCGGGACAGGAGTGGATGGCTACACCTTC.

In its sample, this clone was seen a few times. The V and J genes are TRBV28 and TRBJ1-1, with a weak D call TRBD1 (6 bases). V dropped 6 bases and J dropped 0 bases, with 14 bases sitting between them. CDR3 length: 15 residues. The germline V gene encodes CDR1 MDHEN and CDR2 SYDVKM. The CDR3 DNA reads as TGTGCCAGCAGCCCCGGGACACCTGTGAACACTGAAGCTTTCTTT. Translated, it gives CASSPGTPVNTEAFF.